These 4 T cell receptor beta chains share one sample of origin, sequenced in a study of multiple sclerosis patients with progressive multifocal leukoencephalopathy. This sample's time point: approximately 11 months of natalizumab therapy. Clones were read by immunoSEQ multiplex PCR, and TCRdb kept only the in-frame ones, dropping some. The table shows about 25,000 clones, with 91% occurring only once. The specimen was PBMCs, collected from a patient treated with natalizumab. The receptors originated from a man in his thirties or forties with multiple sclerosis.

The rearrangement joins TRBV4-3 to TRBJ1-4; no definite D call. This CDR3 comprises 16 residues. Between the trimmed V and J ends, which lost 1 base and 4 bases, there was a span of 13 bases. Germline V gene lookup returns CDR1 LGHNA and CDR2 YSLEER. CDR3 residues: CASSQAGTEINEKLFF. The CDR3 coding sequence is TGCGCCAGCAGCCAAGCAGGCACCGAGATTAATGAAAAACTGTTTTTT.

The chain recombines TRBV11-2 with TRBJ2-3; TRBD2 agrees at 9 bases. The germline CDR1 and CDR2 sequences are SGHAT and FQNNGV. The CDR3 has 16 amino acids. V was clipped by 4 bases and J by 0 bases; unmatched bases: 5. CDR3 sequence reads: CASSWLAGVSTDTQYF. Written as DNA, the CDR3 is TGTGCCAGCAGCTGGTTAGCGGGAGTTAGCACAGATACGCAGTATTTT.

The CDR3 here is CAISEGLEAFYEQFF. CDR3 in DNA: TGTGCCATCAGTGAGGGACTAGAGGCCTTCTATGAGCAGTTCTTC. The V call is TRBV10-3, the J call TRBJ2-1, with TRBD2 matching over 7 bases. The CDR3 is 15 amino acids. The V gene's germline CDR1 is ENHRY and CDR2 SYGVKD. V lost 2 bases, J lost 8 bases, and 9 bases stayed unmatched.

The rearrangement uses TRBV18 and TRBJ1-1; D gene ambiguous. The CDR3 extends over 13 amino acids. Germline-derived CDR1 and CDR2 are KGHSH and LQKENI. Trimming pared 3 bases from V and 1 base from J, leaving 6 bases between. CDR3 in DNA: TGTGCCAGCTCACCTGAGAGGAACACTGAAGCTTTCTTT. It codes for CASSPERNTEAFF.